This is a list of T cell receptor beta chains from one sample in a study of identical twins. From the 5' RACE reads, TCRdb called clonotypes with MiXCR, one entry per CDR3 protein. Among 150,000 or so distinct CDR3 sequences listed, around 3.5% were seen once. Sequenced sample: memory T cells sorted from blood. These receptor sequences come from a man between 18 and 29 years old in good health. The CDR3 runs from the conserved cysteine through the conserved F or W. A D gene is named only where the DNA matches it firmly. The size field is filled for only some rows; it gives once, few, many or a size class.

>TRBV19|TRBJ2-7|-|many
CASSIRLLFYEQYF
TGTGCCAGTAGTATCAGACTTCTATTCTACGAGCAGTACTTC
>TRBV5-6|TRBJ2-5|-|many
CASSFGQPGQETQYF
TGTGCCAGCAGCTTTGGGCAGCCAGGGCAAGAGACCCAGTACTTC
>TRBV5-1|TRBJ2-1|-|many
CASSLIPSRSYNEQFF
TGCGCCAGCAGCTTGATCCCCTCCAGGTCCTACAATGAGCAGTTCTTC
>TRBV7-3|TRBJ1-1|-|many
CASSADRLGTEAFF
TGTGCCAGCAGCGCCGACAGGTTGGGCACTGAAGCTTTCTTT
>TRBV5-1|TRBJ1-3|-|many
CASSLAAISGNTIYF
TGCGCCAGCAGCTTGGCCGCCATCTCTGGAAACACCATATATTTT
>TRBV3-1|TRBJ1-2|-|many
CASRPQGKHTNLGTLNYGYTF
TGTGCCAGCAGACCTCAGGGAAAGCATACTAACCTGGGTACTCTTAACTATGGCTACACCTTC
>TRBV28|TRBJ2-2|-|many
CASSPDALTTNTGELFF
TGTGCCAGCAGTCCCGACGCCCTCACCACTAACACCGGGGAGCTGTTTTTT
>TRBV28|TRBJ2-4|-|many
CAAGGAPGGNIQYF
TGTGCTGCAGGAGGGGCCCCAGGGGGAAACATTCAGTACTTC
>TRBV7-2|TRBJ2-2|-|many
CASSLAGGAGTGELFF
TGTGCCAGCAGCTTAGCGGGGGGCGCGGGAACCGGGGAGCTGTTTTTT
>TRBV6-1|TRBJ1-2|-|many
CASSDRAGAFYGYTF
TGTGCCAGCAGTGATAGGGCAGGGGCATTTTACGGCTACACCTTC
>TRBV11-3|TRBJ2-6|-|many
CASTTGSSGANVLTF
TGTGCCAGCACCACGGGGAGCTCTGGGGCCAACGTCCTGACTTTC
>TRBV12-3/TRBV12-4|TRBJ2-5|-|many
CASRALGETQYF
TGTGCCAGCAGAGCGCTAGGGGAGACCCAGTACTTC
>TRBV5-1|TRBJ2-1|TRBD2|many
CASSLGLAGADEQFF
TGCGCCAGCAGCTTGGGACTAGCGGGAGCGGATGAGCAGTTCTTC
>TRBV7-9|TRBJ2-7|-|-
CASSLAGGEQYF
TGTGCCAGCAGCTTAGCCGGGGGCGAGCAGTACTTC
>TRBV27|TRBJ2-3|TRBD2|few
CASSFLGLAGTSTDTQYF
TGTGCCAGCAGTTTCCTCGGACTAGCGGGTACTAGCACAGATACGCAGTATTTT
>TRBV5-1|TRBJ2-1|-|many
CASSLEAGGYNEQFF
TGCGCCAGCAGCTTGGAAGCGGGCGGATACAATGAGCAGTTCTTC
>TRBV6-1|TRBJ2-1|TRBD1|-
CASNPQGGRYNEQFF
TGTGCCAGCAATCCACAGGGGGGTCGCTACAATGAGCAGTTCTTC
>TRBV6-1|TRBJ1-6|TRBD1|many
CASSRTGENNSPLHF
TGTGCCAGCAGTCGGACAGGGGAAAACAATTCACCCCTCCACTTT
>TRBV19|TRBJ1-2|-|many
CASNYHAGSDGYTF
TGTGCCAGTAATTACCATGCGGGGAGCGATGGCTACACCTTC
>TRBV20-1|TRBJ1-1|TRBD1|many
CSAGGQGVWTEAFF
TGCAGTGCTGGGGGACAGGGTGTGTGGACTGAAGCTTTCTTT
>TRBV5-5|TRBJ1-1|-|few
CASSLAGEEAFF
TGTGCCAGCAGCTTGGCCGGGGAGGAAGCTTTCTTT
>TRBV11-2|TRBJ2-5|-|many
CASSRRIGAQETQYF
TGTGCCAGCAGCCGTAGAATTGGGGCTCAAGAGACCCAGTACTTC
>TRBV12-3/TRBV12-4|TRBJ1-2|TRBD1|many
CASSPGTGDSYGYTF
TGTGCCAGCAGCCCCGGGACAGGGGACAGCTATGGCTACACCTTC
>TRBV20-1|TRBJ2-5|TRBD2|many
CSARDWTLGTGGGQETQYF
TGCAGTGCTAGAGATTGGACCCTAGGGACGGGGGGGGGCCAAGAGACCCAGTACTTC
>TRBV5-1|TRBJ2-3|-|many
CASSVEHRGTDTQYF
TGCGCCAGCAGCGTGGAGCATAGGGGGACAGATACGCAGTATTTT
>TRBV30|TRBJ2-3|TRBD2|-
CAWSVPWTSGRTDTQYF
TGTGCCTGGAGTGTACCATGGACTAGCGGCCGCACAGATACGCAGTATTTT
>TRBV6-5|TRBJ2-3|-|many
CASSYEKGIDTQYF
TGTGCCAGCAGTTATGAAAAAGGGATAGATACGCAGTATTTT